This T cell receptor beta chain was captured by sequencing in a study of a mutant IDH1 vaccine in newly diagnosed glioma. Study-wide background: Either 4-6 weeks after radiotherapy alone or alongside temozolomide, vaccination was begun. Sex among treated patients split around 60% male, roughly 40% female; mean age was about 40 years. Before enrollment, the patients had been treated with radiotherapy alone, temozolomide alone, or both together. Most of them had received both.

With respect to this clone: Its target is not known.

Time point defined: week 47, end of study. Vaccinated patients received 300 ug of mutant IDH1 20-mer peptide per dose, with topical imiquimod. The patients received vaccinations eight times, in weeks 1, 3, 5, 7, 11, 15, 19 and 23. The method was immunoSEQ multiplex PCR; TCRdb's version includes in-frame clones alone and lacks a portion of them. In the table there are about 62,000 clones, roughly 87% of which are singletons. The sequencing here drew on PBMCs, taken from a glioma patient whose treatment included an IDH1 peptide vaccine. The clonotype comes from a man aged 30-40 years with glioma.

CDR3 protein: CASSWLNHNYGYTF. CDR3 coding DNA: TGTGCCAGCAGTTGGCTTAATCATAACTATGGCTACACCTTC. This chain joins TRBV6-5 and TRBJ1-2; D is uncertain. V shed 4 bases and J shed 1 base, with 10 bases lying between them. Germline V gene lookup returns CDR1 MNHEY and CDR2 SVGAGI. This CDR3 has 14 amino acids.